Listed here are 15 T cell receptor beta chains from one sample, sequenced in a study of blood T cell repertoires in COVID-19. Clones were read by immunoSEQ multiplex PCR, and TCRdb kept only the in-frame ones, dropping some. The sample includes about 130,000 clones, roughly 86% seen only once; the top ten take around 10%. The sequenced sample consisted of peripheral blood. The receptors were gathered from a woman in her 70s with COVID-19, enrolled during active disease.

This chain uses TRBV28 with TRBJ2-1; 13 bases agree with TRBD2. The V gene's germline CDR1 is MDHEN and CDR2 SYDVKM. J lost 8 bases, V lost 5 bases, and 6 bases had no gene match. The CDR3 is made up of 15 amino acids. CDR3 protein: CASSPGLAGVDEQFF. The CDR3 DNA reads TGTGCCAGCAGTCCCGGACTAGCGGGGGTTGATGAGCAGTTCTTC.

The chain uses TRBV28 and TRBJ1-6; D call uncertain. The CDR3 is made up of 18 amino acids. CDR1 and CDR2 (germline): MDHEN, SYDVKM. V dropped 6 bases and J dropped 0 bases, with 18 bases sitting between them. In DNA, the CDR3 is TGTGCCAGCAGACCCTCTCTCGGAGTAAACTCCTATAATTCACCCCTCCACTTT. It codes for CASRPSLGVNSYNSPLHF.

This sequence joins TRBV6-2 or TRBV6-3 and TRBJ2-3; a weak D match, TRBD2 (5 bases). This CDR3 region has 15 residues. Germline values: CDR1 MNHEY, CDR2 SVGEGT. The ends were cut back, 5 bases at V and 3 bases at J, with 15 bases in the middle. The CDR3 bases are TGTGCCAGCAGTCAGGAGGCCCCGGGGACAGATACGCAGTATTTT. Its translation is CASSQEAPGTDTQYF.

This clone was counted a few times. The chain is built from TRBV30 and TRBJ2-6; D is possibly TRBD1 (5 bases). Per germline, CDR1 GTSNPN and CDR2 SVGIG (reference sequence). Trimming shortened V by 3 bases and J by 0 bases, and 9 bases separated the two germline ends. This CDR3 region has 15 residues. CDR3: CAWRGDSSGANVLTF. The CDR3 region has the DNA TGTGCCTGGAGAGGCGACAGCTCTGGGGCCAACGTCCTGACTTTC.

The chain couples TRBV9 to TRBJ2-3; no clear D gene. The length of the CDR3 is 15 residues. V lost 0 bases to trimming and J lost 2 bases, with 10 bases between them. CDR1 is SGDLS, CDR2 YYNGEE, per germline. Here the CDR3 reads CASSVGTVLTDTQYF. CDR3 DNA sequence: TGTGCCAGCAGCGTAGGTACGGTACTCACAGATACGCAGTATTTT.

The chain combines TRBV3-1 (or the pseudogene TRBV3-2) with TRBJ2-5, with a possible D match to TRBD2 (5 bases). This CDR3 comprises 14 residues. Germline assignment: CDR1 LGHDT and CDR2 YNNKEL (reference sequence). Trimming stripped 4 bases from V and 9 bases from J, with 18 bases between. CDR3: CASSPTGSVGSQYF. Here the CDR3 DNA reads TGTGCCAGCAGCCCCACGGGGAGCGTGGGGTCCCAGTACTTC.

The chain recombines TRBV30 with TRBJ2-2, with a possible D match to TRBD1 (5 bases). The CDR3 sequence is 13 residues long. The germline V gene encodes CDR1 GTSNPN and CDR2 SVGIG (reference sequence). Trimming took 7 bases from V and 4 from J, leaving 13 bases between them. This chain's CDR3 is CAYDRQGTGELFF. The CDR3 coding sequence is TGTGCCTACGATCGGCAGGGCACCGGGGAGCTGTTTTTT.

The gene calls are TRBV20-1 and TRBJ2-3, with D uncertain. This CDR3 spans 13 amino acids. Germline V CDR1 and CDR2: DFQATT, SNEGSKA (reference sequence). V gave up 3 bases and J gave up 4 bases, with 11 bases separating them. CDR3 protein: CSASQALADTQYF. The CDR3 nucleotides are TGCAGTGCTAGTCAAGCTCTCGCAGATACGCAGTATTTT.

The rearrangement uses TRBV28 and TRBJ2-1; TRBD1 aligns across 9 bases. Germline values: CDR1 MDHEN, CDR2 SYDVKM. The junction had 8 bases not matched to a gene; V was cut back by 7 bases and J by 10 bases. CDR3 length: 13 residues. CDR3 in DNA: TGTGCCAGCATCAGTGGACAGGGGAGGGAGCAGTTCTTC. This sequence encodes CASISGQGREQFF.

CDR3 protein: CASSLEGVGYNEQFF. The CDR3 nucleotides read TGTGCCAGCAGCTTAGAGGGGGTCGGATACAATGAGCAGTTCTTC. V usage is TRBV7-8 and J usage is TRBJ2-1; D perhaps matches TRBD1 (6 bases). The CDR3 length is 15 residues. CDR1 and CDR2 from the germline V gene are SGHVS and FQNEAQ. V lost 1 base and J 4 bases, leaving 11 bases between the germline ends.

The gene calls are TRBV7-2 and TRBJ1-5, with D perhaps TRBD1 (6 bases). Germline V gene sequence: CDR1 SGHTA, CDR2 FQGNSA. V was clipped by 0 bases and J by 4 bases, with 10 bases between them. There are 15 residues in the CDR3. CDR3 sequence (DNA): TGTGCCAGCAGCTTAGCAGGACAGCTGAATCAGCCCCAGCATTTT. Translated, it gives CASSLAGQLNQPQHF.

The V and J genes are TRBV2 and TRBJ1-2; TRBD1 agrees at 8 bases. Trimming cost V 3 bases and J 5 bases; bases outside gene matches: 8. The CDR3 length is 15 residues. Germline values: CDR1 SNHLY, CDR2 FYNNEI. This chain's CDR3 is CASSDKRQGSYGYTF. In DNA form, the CDR3 reads TGTGCCAGCAGTGATAAGAGACAGGGGTCGTATGGCTACACCTTC.

The V gene is TRBV19, the J gene TRBJ2-7; possible D gene TRBD2, 6 bases. This CDR3 spans 13 amino acids. V was trimmed by 4 bases and J by 3 bases, leaving 10 bases between them. Per the germline V gene, CDR1 is LNHDA and CDR2 is SQIVND (reference sequence). The CDR3 sequence: CASSNAGLYEQYF. The CDR3 coding sequence is TGTGCCAGTAGTAACGCGGGGCTCTACGAGCAGTACTTC.

The rearrangement joins TRBV5-1 to TRBJ2-7, with a weak D call TRBD1 (5 bases). CDR3 length: 14 residues. Germline CDR1 SGHRS, CDR2 YFSETQ. Deletions cut 4 bases from V and 5 bases from J, with 16 bases between. The CDR3 sequence is CASSLRQGADEQYF. In DNA form, the CDR3 reads TGCGCCAGCAGCCTACGCCAAGGGGCGGACGAGCAGTACTTC.

This chain uses TRBV7-2 with TRBJ2-5; possibly TRBD1 for D (6 bases). In germline, CDR1 is SGHTA, CDR2 FQGNSA. V lost 5 bases and J 5 bases, leaving 18 bases between the germline ends. This CDR3 is built from 15 residues. The CDR3 is CASSQGTVRRETQYF. The CDR3 DNA is TGTGCCAGCAGCCAGGGGACCGTTCGAAGGGAGACCCAGTACTTC.